This TCR beta chain derives from a study of T cell clonotyping in hematopoietic cell transplantation. This CDR3 comprises 14 residues. Germline V gene sequence: CDR1 WSHSY, CDR2 SAAADI. With 0 bases removed from V and 1 base from J, the gap between germline ends came to 5 bases. TCRdb keeps only in-frame clones here, not all; method: immunoSEQ multiplex PCR. The profile shows about 12,000 clones, around 74% of them singletons. Sequences were derived from peripheral blood mononuclear cells, sampled 180 days after allogeneic stem cell transplant. This sequence was found in a male patient aged 55-69 years who had an allogeneic stem cell transplant from an unrelated donor, so the T cells may come from the graft donor. Some clones in this sample may be carry-over from other donors' samples. The rearrangement links TRBV10-2 to TRBJ2-3; D not resolved. This CDR3 is CASSESKGTDTQYF. The DNA for the CDR3 is TGCGCCAGCAGTGAGTCGAAGGGCACAGATACGCAGTATTTT.